This T cell receptor beta chain was captured by sequencing in a study of cytomegalovirus exposure and HLA in healthy donors. Concerning this clone itself: The antigen is not known.

Both 60 Vbeta primers and 13 Jbeta primers went into the PCR. Profiled with immunoSEQ multiplex PCR; TCRdb holds only in-frame clones, not every one. The table lists 150,000 to 200,000 clones, around 80% of them singletons. The CDR3 extends over 17 amino acids. Germline values: CDR1 KGHSH, CDR2 LQKENI. V was cut by 2 bases and J by 3 bases, with 17 bases left in between. Study-wide points: In most subjects, TCR beta sequences reportedly gave accurate predictions of HLA-A and HLA-B alleles. In vitro testing confirmed a few CMV-associated chains as specific for CMV antigens. A list of more than 150 TCR beta chains associated with cytomegalovirus was given. V- and J-gene trimming of TCR beta was linked (in a later analysis) to a missense DCLRE1C variant.

The chain combines TRBV18 with TRBJ1-5; possibly TRBD1 for D (5 bases). The sample consisted of PBMCs. The origin of this receptor is a man aged 18-30 years in good health and CMV-seropositive. The CDR3 is CASSPTAPDRTNQPQHF. DNA for the CDR3: TGTGCCAGCTCACCAACGGCTCCAGACAGAACCAATCAGCCCCAGCATTTT.